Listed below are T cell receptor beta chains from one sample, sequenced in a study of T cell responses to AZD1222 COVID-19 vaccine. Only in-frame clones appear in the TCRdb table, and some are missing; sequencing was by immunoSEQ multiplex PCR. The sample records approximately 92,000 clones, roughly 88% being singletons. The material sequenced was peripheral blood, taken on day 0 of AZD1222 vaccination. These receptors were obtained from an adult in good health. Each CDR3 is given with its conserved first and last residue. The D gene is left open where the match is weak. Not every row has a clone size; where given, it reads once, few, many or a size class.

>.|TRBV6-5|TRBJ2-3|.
TGTGCCAGCTCTGACGGGGATACGCAGTATTTT
CASSDGDTQYF
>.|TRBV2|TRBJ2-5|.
TGTGCCAGTCAACCCGACGGGCCTCTAAAGTACTTC
CASQPDGPLKYF
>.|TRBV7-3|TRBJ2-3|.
TGTGCCAGCACCCCAGGGGTCGGCGTCCCAGATACGCAGTATTTT
CASTPGVGVPDTQYF
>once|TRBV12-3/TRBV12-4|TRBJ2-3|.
TGTGCCAGCAGTTTAGGGGCCGCAGATACGCAGTATTTT
CASSLGAADTQYF
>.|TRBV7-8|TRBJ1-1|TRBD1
TGTGCCAGCAGCTTCCGGGACAGGGGCAACACTGAAGCTTTCTTT
CASSFRDRGNTEAFF
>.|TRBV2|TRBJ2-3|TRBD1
TGTGCCAGCAGGGCCCAGGGGGCTAGCACAGATACGCAGTATTTT
CASRAQGASTDTQYF
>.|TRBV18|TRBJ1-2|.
TGTGCCAGCTCACCCCTGACAGATACTAACTATGGCTACACCTTC
CASSPLTDTNYGYTF
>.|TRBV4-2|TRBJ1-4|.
TGTGCCAGCAGCCAAACCGGTAGGGGTAATGAAAAACTGTTTTTT
CASSQTGRGNEKLFF
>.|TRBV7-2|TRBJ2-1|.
TGTGCCAGCAGCTTTAACAGGGCAGCCTACAATGAGCAGTTCTTC
CASSFNRAAYNEQFF
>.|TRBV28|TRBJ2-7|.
TGTGCCAGCAAAGGAAACCAGGGCCGCGCCTACGAGCAGTACTTC
CASKGNQGRAYEQYF
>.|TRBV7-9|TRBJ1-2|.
TGTGCCAGCAGCTTAGGACAGAATAACTATGGCTACACCTTC
CASSLGQNNYGYTF
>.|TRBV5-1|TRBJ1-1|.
TGCGCCAGCAGCCCTCAGGGGATGAACACTGAAGCTTTCTTT
CASSPQGMNTEAFF
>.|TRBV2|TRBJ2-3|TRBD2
TGTGCCAGCAAGGCGGGGGGATCCACAGATACGCAGTATTTT
CASKAGGSTDTQYF
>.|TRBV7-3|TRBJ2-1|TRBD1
TGTGCCAGCAGTTCCGGGACAGGGATATACAATGAGCAGTTCTTC
CASSSGTGIYNEQFF
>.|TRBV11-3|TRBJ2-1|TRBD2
TGTGCCAGCAGCTCCAGACTAGCGGGCTACAATGAGCAGTTCTTC
CASSSRLAGYNEQFF
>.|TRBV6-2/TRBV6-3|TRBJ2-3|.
TGTGCCAGCAGCCCAATACTGATCACAGATACGCAGTATTTT
CASSPILITDTQYF
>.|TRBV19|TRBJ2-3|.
TGTGCCAGTAGAACGGGCGGAGACTTCACAGATACGCAGTATTTT
CASRTGGDFTDTQYF
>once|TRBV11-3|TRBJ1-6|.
TGTGCCAGCAGCCGGGGAGGCTATAATTCACCCCTCCACTTT
CASSRGGYNSPLHF
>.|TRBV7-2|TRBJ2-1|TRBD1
TGTGCCAGCAGCTTGGACAGGAACGTCTACAATGAGCAGTTCTTC
CASSLDRNVYNEQFF
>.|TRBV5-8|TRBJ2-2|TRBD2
TGTGCCAGCGGCGCGGGGGGGCTCACCGGGGAGCTGTTTTTT
CASGAGGLTGELFF
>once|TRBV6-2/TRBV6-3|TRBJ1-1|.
TGTGCCAGCAGCCGGGGGTGGGCTGAAGCTTTCTTT
CASSRGWAEAFF
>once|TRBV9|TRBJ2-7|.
TGTGCCAGCAGCGGGTATACAGGGTCCGAGCAGTACTTC
CASSGYTGSEQYF
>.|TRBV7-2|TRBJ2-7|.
TGTGCCAGCAGCACGGGGGACTTGTCCCACGAGCAGTACTTC
CASSTGDLSHEQYF
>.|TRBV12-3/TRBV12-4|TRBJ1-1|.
TGTGCCAGCAGTTTTACATACCCAGGCGGGGCTTTCTTT
CASSFTYPGGAFF
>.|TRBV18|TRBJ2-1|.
TGTGCCAGCTCGTCAACGTGGAATGAGCAGTTCTTC
CASSSTWNEQFF
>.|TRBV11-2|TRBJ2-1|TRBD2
TGTGCCAGCAGCTTAGCTAGCGGGGATTCGTTCTCCTACAATGAGCAGTTCTTC
CASSLASGDSFSYNEQFF
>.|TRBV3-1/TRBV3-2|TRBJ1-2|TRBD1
TGTGCCAGCAGGGGGACAGGGGTTAACTATGGCTACACCTTC
CASRGTGVNYGYTF
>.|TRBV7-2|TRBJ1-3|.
TGTGCCAGCAGCCAGGGTCAGAGCTCTGGAAACACCATATATTTT
CASSQGQSSGNTIYF
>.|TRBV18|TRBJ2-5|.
TGTGCCAGCTCGTATACCGGGAGTACCTCCCGAGAGACCCAGTACTTC
CASSYTGSTSRETQYF
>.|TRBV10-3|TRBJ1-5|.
TGTGCCATCAGTAGGGACAAGTATAGCAATCAGCCCCAGCATTTT
CAISRDKYSNQPQHF
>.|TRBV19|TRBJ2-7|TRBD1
TGTGCCAGTAGTTTCACGACAGGGCACGAGCAGTACTTC
CASSFTTGHEQYF
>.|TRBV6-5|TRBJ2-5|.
TGTGCCAGCAGCACTACCGGGACAATGGTGACCCAGTACTTC
CASSTTGTMVTQYF
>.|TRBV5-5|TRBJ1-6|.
TGTGCCAGCAGTCGCGACCTAGTCTCCTATAATTCACCCCTCCACTTT
CASSRDLVSYNSPLHF
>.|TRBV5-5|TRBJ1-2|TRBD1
TGTGCCAGCAGCCAGGACAGGGGGCGAGATGGCTACACCTTC
CASSQDRGRDGYTF
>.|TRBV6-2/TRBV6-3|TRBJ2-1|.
TGTGCCAGCAGTGTTGACTTCAGCTCCTACAATGAGCAGTTCTTC
CASSVDFSSYNEQFF
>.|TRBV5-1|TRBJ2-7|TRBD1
TGCGCCAGCAGCACAAGGACAGGAGCCCCCTTAAGTATCTCCTACGAGCAGTACTTC
CASSTRTGAPLSISYEQYF
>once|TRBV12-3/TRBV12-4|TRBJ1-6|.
TGTGCCAGCAGTTTAGGTATGGATTCACCCCTCCACTTT
CASSLGMDSPLHF
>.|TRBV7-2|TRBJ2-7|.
TGTGCCAGCAGCTTAAGTAGGGACGAAAGCTCCTACGAGCAGTACTTC
CASSLSRDESSYEQYF
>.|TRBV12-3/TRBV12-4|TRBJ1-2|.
TGTGCCAGCAGTTTCGGGCCAGAGTATGGCTACACCTTC
CASSFGPEYGYTF
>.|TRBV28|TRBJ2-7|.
TGTGCCAGCACGGAGGACAGCGCGAACTCCTACGAGCAGTACTTC
CASTEDSANSYEQYF
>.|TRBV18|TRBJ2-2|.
TGTGCCAGCTCACCAAGTGCAGCAAACACCGGGGAGCTGTTTTTT
CASSPSAANTGELFF
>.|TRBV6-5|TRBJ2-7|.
TGTGCCAGCAGTTACTCGGGGGGCGGGGTCGGCGAGCAGTACTTC
CASSYSGGGVGEQYF
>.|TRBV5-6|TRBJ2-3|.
TGTGCCAGCTTAGGGACGGGGCACATTAACGCAGATACGCAGTATTTT
CASLGTGHINADTQYF
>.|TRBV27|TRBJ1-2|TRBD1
TGTGCCAGCAGCTTTGACGGACAGGGAAGTGGCTACACCTTC
CASSFDGQGSGYTF
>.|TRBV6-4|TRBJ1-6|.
TGTGCCAGCAGTGTAGACAGAGGAAATTCACCCCTCCACTTT
CASSVDRGNSPLHF
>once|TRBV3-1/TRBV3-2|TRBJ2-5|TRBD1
TGTGCCAGCAGCCAAGACGAGGGGGCTAAACAGTACTTC
CASSQDEGAKQYF
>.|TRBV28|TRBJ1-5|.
TGTGCCAGCAGGCTCGGGACTGCAAATCAGCCCCAGCATTTT
CASRLGTANQPQHF
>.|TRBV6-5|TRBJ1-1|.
TGTGCCAGCCAAGGGGGACTGACGAACACTGAAGCTTTCTTT
CASQGGLTNTEAFF
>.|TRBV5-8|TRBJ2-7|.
TGTGCCAGCAGCCCGGACTGGGGTTCGGGAGGGACAGCCTACGAGCAGTACTTC
CASSPDWGSGGTAYEQYF
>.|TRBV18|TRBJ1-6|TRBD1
TGTGCCAGCTCTGGGACAGGGGTTTCACCCCTCCACTTT
CASSGTGVSPLHF
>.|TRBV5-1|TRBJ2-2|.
TGCGCCAGCAGCTTGGCCGTGGGGAAGGGCACCGGGGAGCTGTTTTTT
CASSLAVGKGTGELFF
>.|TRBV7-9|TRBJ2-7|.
TGTGCCAGCAGCTCGTACAGGGACGAGCAGTACTTC
CASSSYRDEQYF